This T cell receptor beta chain was identified in a study of radiation and T cells in renal cell carcinoma. Time point here: blood 4 weeks post-SBRT, at nephrectomy. Treatment of the sample: 15 Gy SBRT to primary tumor, nephrectomy 4 weeks later. Nephrectomy followed 15 Gy stereotactic body radiation by 4 weeks. Blood was sampled at baseline, 2 weeks and 4 weeks after SBRT. About this clone: The antigen is not known.

The protocol was immunoSEQ multiplex PCR, while the TCRdb copy is restricted to in-frame clones and leaves out a portion. The data show roughly 170,000 clones, approximately 90% seen once. The study, taken as a whole, reports: In blood, top tumor clones expanded by 2 weeks, shrinking by 4.

V lost 0 bases to trimming and J lost 4 bases, with 14 bases between them. Germline values: CDR1 SGDLS, CDR2 YYNGEE. The CDR3 sequence is 16 residues long. The sequences come from blood, collected from a patient whose treatment included radiotherapy and nephrectomy. The receptor's source is a woman in her forties or fifties with renal cell carcinoma. The chain links TRBV9 to TRBJ1-3; D uncertain. CDR3 in amino acids: CASSVEQYLFGNTIYF. In DNA form, the CDR3 reads TGTGCCAGCAGCGTAGAACAGTATCTCTTCGGAAACACCATATATTTT. The variable domain in full, with the rest retrieved from reference TRBV9 and TRBJ1-3, is DSGVTQTPKHLITATGQRVTLRCSPRSGDLSVYWYQQSLDQGLQFLIQYYNGEERAKGNILERFSAQQFPDLHSELNLSSLELGDSALYFCASSVEQYLFGNTIYFGEGSWLTVV.